This T cell receptor beta chain emerged from a study of CD8+ T cells in alopecia areata. About the research overall: Twice a day, 5 to 10 mg of oral tofacitinib was administered to treated patients. Study-wide findings and caveats: A great number of expanded lesional clones endured in scalp and blood during tofacitinib.

Germline V lookup: CDR1 MNHEY, CDR2 SMNVEV (reference sequence). The CDR3 length is 13 residues. V was cut by 2 bases and J by 2 bases, with 4 bases left in between. RNA extraction was followed by reverse transcription into cDNA, which acted as the sequencing template. Sequencing was performed with immunoSEQ multiplex PCR; in TCRdb, only in-frame clones are kept and a portion is missing. The sample consists of 95,000 to 100,000 clones, roughly three fifths of them appearing once. Treatment: oral pan-JAK inhibitor, 5-10 mg twice daily. Of note for this clone: Its antigen is currently unknown. Different DNA sequences within this sample yield the same CDR3.

The sequencing here drew on CD8+ T cells sorted from blood, taken at week 4, from a patient treated with tofacitinib. This chain connects TRBV27 to TRBJ1-5; unclear D gene. This receptor was taken from a human donor with alopecia areata. The CDR3 loop is CASSLSGNQPQHF. CDR3 nucleotides: TGTGCCAGCAGTTTAAGTGGCAATCAGCCCCAGCATTTT.